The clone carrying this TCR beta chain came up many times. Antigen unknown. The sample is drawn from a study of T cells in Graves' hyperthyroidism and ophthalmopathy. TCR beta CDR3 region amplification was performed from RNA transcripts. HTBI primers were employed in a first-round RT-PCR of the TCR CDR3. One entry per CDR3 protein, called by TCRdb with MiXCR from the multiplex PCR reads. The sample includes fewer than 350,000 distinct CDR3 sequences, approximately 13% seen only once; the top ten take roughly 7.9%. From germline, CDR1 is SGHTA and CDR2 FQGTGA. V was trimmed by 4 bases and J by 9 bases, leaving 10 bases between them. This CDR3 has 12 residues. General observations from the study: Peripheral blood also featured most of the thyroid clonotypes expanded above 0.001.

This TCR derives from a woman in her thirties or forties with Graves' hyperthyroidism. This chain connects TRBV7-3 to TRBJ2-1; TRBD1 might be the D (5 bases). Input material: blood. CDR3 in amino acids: CASSSGQGEQFF. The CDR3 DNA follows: TGTGCCAGCAGCTCAGGTCAGGGTGAGCAGTTCTTC.